These T cell receptor beta chains were read from a single sample in a study of blood T cell repertoires in COVID-19. This table comes from immunoSEQ multiplex PCR, and its TCRdb copy is limited to in-frame clones, with some not included. The sample yields tens of thousands of clones, approximately 91% seen once. Sequences were obtained from peripheral blood. These receptors were taken from a woman in her seventies with active COVID-19. Both conserved end residues are part of each CDR3. The D gene is left open where the match is weak. Where a row states a size, it is once, few, many or the class of an expanded clone; other rows omit it.

j_call v_call cdr3_length clone_size d_call cdr3_nt cdr3_aa
TRBJ2-1 TRBV7-2 19 - TRBD2 TGTGCCAGCAGCTTATATCCCGAACTAGCGGGGGCCTCCTACAATGAGCAGTTCTTC CASSLYPELAGASYNEQFF
TRBJ1-2 TRBV3-1/TRBV3-2 14 few TRBD1 TGTGCCAGCAGCCCCCGGGACAGGGCTTATGGCTACACCTTC CASSPRDRAYGYTF
TRBJ2-1 TRBV6-2/TRBV6-3 15 few TRBD1 TGTGCCAGCAGTGACAGGGGGGAGGGCCTAGCCGAGCAGTTCTTC CASSDRGEGLAEQFF
TRBJ1-1 TRBV7-2 13 - - TGTGCCAGCAGCTTACCCGTGAACACTGAAGCTTTCTTT CASSLPVNTEAFF
TRBJ1-5 TRBV10-3 15 - TRBD1 TGTGCCATCAGCGCGGACAGGGGAGTCAATCAGCCCCAGCATTTT CAISADRGVNQPQHF
TRBJ1-5 TRBV20-1 11 - - TGCAGTGCTAGTACGGATCAGCCCCAGCATTTT CSASTDQPQHF
TRBJ2-7 TRBV9 16 - - TGTGCCAGCAGCGTAGATGAGGCGGCGGGATCCTACGAGCAGTACTTC CASSVDEAAGSYEQYF
TRBJ1-1 TRBV12-3/TRBV12-4 13 - - TGTGCCAGCACTCCCAACAGTTACACTGAAGCTTTCTTT CASTPNSYTEAFF
TRBJ1-2 TRBV18 15 - - TGTGCCAGCTCGCCCAGGGGACCGTGGGACTATGGCTACACCTTC CASSPRGPWDYGYTF
TRBJ2-2 TRBV19 15 - - TGTGCCAGTAGTATAGGCAGGGTGAACACCGGGGAGCTGTTTTTT CASSIGRVNTGELFF
TRBJ2-5 TRBV19 14 - - TGTGCCAGTAGTATAGCGGGGGAAGAAGAGACCCAGTACTTC CASSIAGEEETQYF
TRBJ2-4 TRBV6-5 14 - TRBD2 TGTGCCAGCAGTTACGGGGAGGGCCGGGACATTCAGTACTTC CASSYGEGRDIQYF